This T cell receptor (beta chain) was captured in a study of blood T cell repertoires in COVID-19 (dated by TCRdb to between 2020 and 2021). Background on the whole study: Samples covering the acute and convalescent phases of COVID-19 were provided by collaborators in the United States, Italy and Spain. The samples were drawn from the first 160 participants of the ongoing ImmuneRACE study and from roughly 1,300 subjects provided by 6 global collaborators. The material from the prospective study consisted of cDNA or gDNA derived from T cells, B-cell-depleted T cells, or PBMCs. Where available, HLA class I and class II types were obtained from metadata supplied by the sample provider rather than from assay-based typing. Deeply sampled blood TCRbeta repertoires from subjects exposed to, actively infected with, or recovered from COVID-19 were included in the dataset. The sample metadata nearly always contained a de-identified subject ID, COVID-19 status, age in years and sex. A freely available public database, intended as a resource for researchers studying the immune response to SARS-CoV-2, is where the repertoires were released. Beyond this particular receptor, the publication reports: The quantity of clinical and demographic metadata differed by source and by participant and was supplied without curation.

Concerning this clone: Its antigen remains unidentified. No base-level quality is on record; no much larger clone is a single base apart.

The germline V gene supplies CDR1 MNHEY and CDR2 SVGAGI. Between the V and J ends, shortened by 2 bases and 9 bases respectively, the junction contains 11 bases. The CDR3 has 14 amino acids, counting the end cysteine and phenylalanine. Solely the CDR3 DNA is kept, with 42 bases framed from the first base. Enrolling through a virtual design, the prospective study's participants ranged in age from roughly 18 to 89 years and lived across 24 United States geographic areas. In the prospective study, participants were assigned to cohorts based on the clinical history participants reported in a screening survey and a study questionnaire. Each participant in the prospective study had whole blood, serum and a nasopharyngeal or oropharyngeal swab collected by mobile phlebotomists. Prospective study participants could optionally give additional blood draws and questionnaires over an approximately 2-month period. Prospective study blood samples were shipped either frozen or at room temperature before DNA extraction.

TCRbeta CDR3 regions were amplified from genomic DNA using the immunoSEQ Assay, a bias-controlled multiplex PCR. In the paper's pipeline: The number of nucleated cells in each sample was estimated from the amplification of reference gene primers within the assay. Sequence reads were collapsed and filtered to measure the absolute abundance of every unique TCRbeta CDR3 rearrangement. For each sample, productive Simpson clonality was calculated as the square root of Simpson's diversity index across productive rearrangements. Held by TCRdb, this immuneACCESS table contains in-frame sequences only and omits some clones. Under half of the omission traces to an unresolved V gene where checked; the cause of the rest is unknown. V, J and clone size are those of that table, while D and trimming were read from the DNA. This sample has 150,000 to 200,000 clones in its table, and about 88% of those were observed once. The ten largest account for about 1.2% of the sample.

The sample consisted of PBMCs or T cells enriched from blood (not recorded which). The sequence came from a human donor with acute COVID-19. The donor label of this sample is uncertain. The chain was built from TRBV6-5 and TRBJ1-6, with no confidently assigned D gene. The CDR3 reads as follows: CASSYGGLGSPLHF. The nucleotide sequence is given as TGTGCCAGCAGTTACGGCGGTTTAGGTTCACCCCTCCACTTT.